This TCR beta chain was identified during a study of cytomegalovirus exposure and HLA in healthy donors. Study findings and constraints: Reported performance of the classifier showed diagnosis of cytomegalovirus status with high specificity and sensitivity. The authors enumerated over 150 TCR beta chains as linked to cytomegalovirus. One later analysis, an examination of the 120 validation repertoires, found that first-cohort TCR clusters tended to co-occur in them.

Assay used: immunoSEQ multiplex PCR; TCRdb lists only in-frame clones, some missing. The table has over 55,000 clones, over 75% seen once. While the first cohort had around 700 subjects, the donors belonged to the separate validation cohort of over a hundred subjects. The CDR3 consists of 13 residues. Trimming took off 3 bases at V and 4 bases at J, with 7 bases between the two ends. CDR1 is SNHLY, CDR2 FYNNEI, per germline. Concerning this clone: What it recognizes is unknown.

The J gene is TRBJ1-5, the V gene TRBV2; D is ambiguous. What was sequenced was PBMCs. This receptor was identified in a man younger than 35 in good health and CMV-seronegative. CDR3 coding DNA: TGTGCCAGCAGTGAGGTCGGGAATCAGCCCCAGCATTTT. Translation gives CASSEVGNQPQHF.